This TCR beta chain emerged from a study of shared clonotypes between healthy human individuals. Germline-derived CDR1 and CDR2 are MDHEN and SYDVKM. V was shortened by 4 bases and J by 1 base, with 11 bases between the two germline ends. CDR3 size: 15 residues. In this sample, this clone turned up once. The material for each subset, its genomic DNA, was split evenly across several immunoSEQ plates. Sequenced by immunoSEQ multiplex PCR; TCRdb stores in-frame clones only, minus some. The sample consists of a few million clones, approximately 93% of them appearing once. Sequencing was done on a sample of naive CD4+ T cells from PBMCs. As for subset: CD45RA+ positively selected. V and J are TRBV28 and TRBJ1-5; tentatively, D is TRBD1 (6 bases). This TCR derives from a man aged 18 to 29 in good health. Some clones in this sample may be carry-over from other donors' samples. CDR3 in amino acids: CASSYRAESNQPQHF. Here the CDR3 DNA reads TGTGCCAGCAGTTACAGGGCGGAGAGCAATCAGCCCCAGCATTTT.